The rows below give T cell receptor beta chains drawn from one sample of a study of cytomegalovirus exposure and HLA in healthy donors. This table comes from immunoSEQ multiplex PCR, and its TCRdb copy is limited to in-frame clones, with some not included. The sample holds roughly 350,000 clones, 86% seen once. Source material: PBMCs. The receptors stem from a woman under 30 in good health and CMV-seronegative. The CDR3 runs from the conserved cysteine through the conserved F or W. D genes are given only for firm matches. The listing skips clone size in some rows; elsewhere it reads once, few, many or a size class.

j_gene: TRBJ1-2; abundance: -; v_gene: TRBV6-5; d_gene: -; CDR3aa: CASSSQTPYGSYTF; CDR3nt: TGTGCCAGCAGTTCCCAGACTCCATACGGTAGCTACACCTTC
j_gene: TRBJ2-5; abundance: -; v_gene: TRBV28; d_gene: TRBD1; CDR3aa: CASGTGGWETQYF; CDR3nt: TGTGCCAGCGGGACAGGGGGCTGGGAGACCCAGTACTTC
j_gene: TRBJ2-3; abundance: -; v_gene: TRBV27; d_gene: TRBD1; CDR3aa: CASRRGQGARTDTQYF; CDR3nt: TGTGCCAGCAGACGAGGACAGGGGGCCCGCACAGATACGCAGTATTTT
j_gene: TRBJ2-3; abundance: -; v_gene: TRBV6-5; d_gene: TRBD1; CDR3aa: CASNFRTGGADTQYF; CDR3nt: TGTGCCAGCAACTTTCGGACAGGGGGAGCGGATACGCAGTATTTT
j_gene: TRBJ2-3; abundance: -; v_gene: TRBV5-4; d_gene: TRBD2; CDR3aa: CASSLGRFSSGSTDTQYF; CDR3nt: TGTGCCAGCAGCTTGGGGAGATTCTCTAGCGGGAGTACAGATACGCAGTATTTT
j_gene: TRBJ1-5; abundance: -; v_gene: TRBV19; d_gene: -; CDR3aa: CASSIGPNQPQHF; CDR3nt: TGTGCCAGTAGTATAGGGCCGAATCAGCCCCAGCATTTT
j_gene: TRBJ1-2; abundance: -; v_gene: TRBV5-6; d_gene: -; CDR3aa: CASSWGGGGRAF; CDR3nt: TGTGCCAGCAGCTGGGGCGGCGGGGGGCGCGCCTTC
j_gene: TRBJ1-2; abundance: -; v_gene: TRBV5-4; d_gene: TRBD1; CDR3aa: CASSYRTGLSLQRTNYGYTF; CDR3nt: TGTGCCAGCAGCTACCGGACAGGGCTAAGCCTCCAACGAACTAACTATGGCTACACCTTC
j_gene: TRBJ2-1; abundance: once; v_gene: TRBV27; d_gene: TRBD2; CDR3aa: CASSPYPAGGPSEQFF; CDR3nt: TGTGCCAGCAGTCCCTACCCAGCGGGAGGGCCCAGTGAGCAGTTCTTC
j_gene: TRBJ2-7; abundance: -; v_gene: TRBV28; d_gene: -; CDR3aa: CASISGAYEQYF; CDR3nt: TGTGCCAGCATCTCGGGAGCATACGAGCAGTACTTC
j_gene: TRBJ2-2; abundance: -; v_gene: TRBV7-2; d_gene: -; CDR3aa: CASSLPTENTGELFF; CDR3nt: TGTGCCAGCAGCTTACCTACAGAGAACACCGGGGAGCTGTTTTTT
j_gene: TRBJ2-1; abundance: -; v_gene: TRBV29-1; d_gene: -; CDR3aa: CSVGDNEQFF; CDR3nt: TGCAGCGTAGGGGACAATGAGCAGTTCTTC
j_gene: TRBJ2-3; abundance: -; v_gene: TRBV4-2; d_gene: -; CDR3aa: CASSQDRGPTDTQYF; CDR3nt: TGTGCCAGCAGCCAAGATAGAGGCCCCACAGATACGCAGTATTTT
j_gene: TRBJ1-1; abundance: -; v_gene: TRBV30; d_gene: TRBD1; CDR3aa: CASRQGANTEAFF; CDR3nt: TGTGCCTCCCGACAGGGGGCGAACACTGAAGCTTTCTTT
j_gene: TRBJ1-2; abundance: -; v_gene: TRBV4-3; d_gene: TRBD1; CDR3aa: CASSQDMNEGAGGYTF; CDR3nt: TGCGCCAGCAGCCAAGATATGAACGAGGGGGCGGGAGGCTACACCTTC
j_gene: TRBJ2-7; abundance: -; v_gene: TRBV7-7; d_gene: TRBD1; CDR3aa: CASSRPGTGPYEQYF; CDR3nt: TGTGCCAGCAGCCGGCCTGGGACAGGACCCTACGAGCAGTACTTC
j_gene: TRBJ1-1; abundance: -; v_gene: TRBV18; d_gene: TRBD1; CDR3aa: CASSPGQVNTEAFF; CDR3nt: TGTGCCAGCTCACCAGGACAGGTGAACACTGAAGCTTTCTTT
j_gene: TRBJ2-3; abundance: -; v_gene: TRBV5-6; d_gene: -; CDR3aa: CASSLAGGTDTQYF; CDR3nt: TGTGCCAGCAGCTTGGCAGGGGGGACAGATACGCAGTATTTT
j_gene: TRBJ1-2; abundance: -; v_gene: TRBV6-6; d_gene: TRBD1; CDR3aa: CASSNAGTGLNGYTF; CDR3nt: TGTGCCAGCAGTAATGCCGGGACAGGGCTTAATGGCTACACCTTC
j_gene: TRBJ2-7; abundance: -; v_gene: TRBV7-2; d_gene: -; CDR3aa: CASSLPLDGGFLYEQYF; CDR3nt: TGTGCCAGCAGCTTACCCCTGGACGGAGGGTTTTTGTACGAGCAGTACTTC
j_gene: TRBJ2-7; abundance: -; v_gene: TRBV5-1; d_gene: TRBD2; CDR3aa: CASSPSGQAYEQYF; CDR3nt: TGCGCCAGCAGTCCTAGCGGACAAGCCTACGAGCAGTACTTC
j_gene: TRBJ2-2; abundance: -; v_gene: TRBV9; d_gene: TRBD2; CDR3aa: CASSPSTSGLANTGELFF; CDR3nt: TGTGCCAGCAGCCCGTCGACTAGCGGACTAGCGAACACCGGGGAGCTGTTTTTT
j_gene: TRBJ2-3; abundance: -; v_gene: TRBV4-3; d_gene: TRBD2; CDR3aa: CASSQAETLAASTDTQYF; CDR3nt: TGCGCCAGCAGCCAAGCAGAGACACTAGCGGCTAGCACAGATACGCAGTATTTT
j_gene: TRBJ1-2; abundance: -; v_gene: TRBV6-5; d_gene: -; CDR3aa: CASRTVGPYGYTF; CDR3nt: TGTGCCAGCAGGACGGTGGGGCCCTATGGCTACACCTTC
j_gene: TRBJ2-7; abundance: -; v_gene: TRBV28; d_gene: TRBD1; CDR3aa: CASSRTGTDNEQYF; CDR3nt: TGTGCCAGCAGCCGAACCGGGACAGACAACGAGCAGTACTTC
j_gene: TRBJ2-1; abundance: once; v_gene: TRBV20-1; d_gene: -; CDR3aa: CSATGDEQFF; CDR3nt: TGCAGTGCGACAGGCGATGAGCAGTTCTTC
j_gene: TRBJ1-2; abundance: few; v_gene: TRBV4-1; d_gene: TRBD1; CDR3aa: CASSQVGTGDYGYTF; CDR3nt: TGCGCCAGCAGCCAAGTAGGGACAGGGGATTATGGCTACACCTTC
j_gene: TRBJ2-1; abundance: -; v_gene: TRBV6-4; d_gene: -; CDR3aa: CASSDPGRGDNEQFF; CDR3nt: TGTGCCAGCAGTGACCCAGGTCGGGGAGACAATGAGCAGTTCTTC
j_gene: TRBJ1-2; abundance: -; v_gene: TRBV6-5; d_gene: TRBD1; CDR3aa: CASSYGTDSYGYTF; CDR3nt: TGTGCCAGCAGTTACGGGACAGATTCCTATGGCTACACCTTC
j_gene: TRBJ2-1; abundance: few; v_gene: TRBV6-4; d_gene: TRBD2; CDR3aa: CASSNSAGGNSEQFF; CDR3nt: TGTGCCAGCAGTAATTCTGCGGGAGGGAACAGTGAGCAGTTCTTC
j_gene: TRBJ2-7; abundance: -; v_gene: TRBV5-8; d_gene: TRBD2; CDR3aa: CASSFPGTSGRVPYEQYF; CDR3nt: TGTGCCAGCAGCTTTCCCGGGACTAGCGGGAGGGTTCCCTACGAGCAGTACTTC
j_gene: TRBJ2-5; abundance: -; v_gene: TRBV11-2; d_gene: -; CDR3aa: CASSLGLGEETQYF; CDR3nt: TGTGCCAGCAGCTTAGGGTTAGGGGAAGAGACCCAGTACTTC
j_gene: TRBJ2-3; abundance: -; v_gene: TRBV5-1; d_gene: -; CDR3aa: CASSLLGHNTDTQYF; CDR3nt: TGCGCCAGCAGCTTGTTGGGACACAACACAGATACGCAGTATTTT
j_gene: TRBJ2-7; abundance: -; v_gene: TRBV9; d_gene: -; CDR3aa: CASSYGGLGDEQYF; CDR3nt: TGTGCCAGCAGCTACGGTGGGCTCGGCGACGAGCAGTACTTC
j_gene: TRBJ1-1; abundance: -; v_gene: TRBV6-5; d_gene: -; CDR3aa: CASSYSFRDTEAFF; CDR3nt: TGTGCCAGCAGTTACTCTTTCAGGGACACTGAAGCTTTCTTT
j_gene: TRBJ1-5; abundance: -; v_gene: TRBV19; d_gene: TRBD1; CDR3aa: CATRTGGRQPQHF; CDR3nt: TGTGCCACCCGGACAGGGGGAAGACAGCCCCAGCATTTT
j_gene: TRBJ2-7; abundance: -; v_gene: TRBV19; d_gene: -; CDR3aa: CASSISRDGIYEQYF; CDR3nt: TGTGCCAGTAGTATATCCCGGGATGGTATCTACGAGCAGTACTTC
j_gene: TRBJ1-2; abundance: once; v_gene: TRBV7-6; d_gene: -; CDR3aa: CASSSAPTAGYGYTF; CDR3nt: TGTGCCAGCAGCTCCGCCCCGACAGCAGGCTATGGCTACACCTTC
j_gene: TRBJ1-1; abundance: -; v_gene: TRBV28; d_gene: -; CDR3aa: CASSLVQLNTEAFF; CDR3nt: TGTGCCAGCAGTTTAGTACAGCTAAACACTGAAGCTTTCTTT
j_gene: TRBJ1-4; abundance: few; v_gene: TRBV7-9; d_gene: TRBD1; CDR3aa: CASSTGANEKLFF; CDR3nt: TGTGCCAGCAGCACAGGGGCTAATGAAAAACTGTTTTTT
j_gene: TRBJ1-5; abundance: -; v_gene: TRBV28; d_gene: TRBD1; CDR3aa: CATGDRGSNQPQHF; CDR3nt: TGTGCCACCGGGGACAGGGGGAGCAATCAGCCCCAGCATTTT
j_gene: TRBJ1-1; abundance: few; v_gene: TRBV7-9; d_gene: -; CDR3aa: CASSPEMRGPNTEAFF; CDR3nt: TGTGCCAGCAGCCCGGAGATGCGGGGACCCAACACTGAAGCTTTCTTT
j_gene: TRBJ1-3; abundance: -; v_gene: TRBV6-5; d_gene: TRBD1; CDR3aa: CASRDGTAGNTIYF; CDR3nt: TGTGCCAGCAGGGACGGGACAGCTGGAAACACCATATATTTT
j_gene: TRBJ1-2; abundance: -; v_gene: TRBV5-4; d_gene: -; CDR3aa: CASSSQGGSYGYTF; CDR3nt: TGTGCCAGCAGCTCCCAGGGAGGGAGCTATGGCTACACCTTC
j_gene: TRBJ1-1; abundance: -; v_gene: TRBV19; d_gene: -; CDR3aa: CASSIQKNTEAFF; CDR3nt: TGTGCCAGTAGTATTCAGAAGAACACTGAAGCTTTCTTT
j_gene: TRBJ2-5; abundance: once; v_gene: TRBV10-3; d_gene: -; CDR3aa: CAISESGAAQETQYF; CDR3nt: TGTGCCATCAGTGAGTCGGGAGCGGCCCAAGAGACCCAGTACTTC
j_gene: TRBJ2-3; abundance: -; v_gene: TRBV5-4; d_gene: TRBD2; CDR3aa: CASRRTSGSGRGTDTQYF; CDR3nt: TGTGCCAGCAGAAGGACTAGCGGGAGTGGGAGGGGCACAGATACGCAGTATTTT
j_gene: TRBJ1-2; abundance: -; v_gene: TRBV6-5; d_gene: TRBD1; CDR3aa: CASKDRGHGYTF; CDR3nt: TGTGCCAGCAAAGACAGGGGGCACGGCTACACCTTC
j_gene: TRBJ1-5; abundance: -; v_gene: TRBV28; d_gene: TRBD1; CDR3aa: CASSPTQGAQGQPQHF; CDR3nt: TGTGCCAGCAGCCCAACACAGGGGGCGCAAGGTCAGCCCCAGCATTTT
j_gene: TRBJ2-2; abundance: once; v_gene: TRBV7-9; d_gene: -; CDR3aa: CASSLLGSGPFTGELFF; CDR3nt: TGTGCCAGCAGCTTATTGGGTTCAGGGCCTTTCACCGGGGAGCTGTTTTTT
j_gene: TRBJ2-7; abundance: -; v_gene: TRBV6-5; d_gene: -; CDR3aa: CASSYSTREGSAYF; CDR3nt: TGTGCCAGCAGTTACTCGACTAGAGAAGGGTCCGCGTACTTC
j_gene: TRBJ2-7; abundance: -; v_gene: TRBV7-9; d_gene: -; CDR3aa: CASSLGGVSGEQYF; CDR3nt: TGTGCCAGCAGTTTAGGGGGGGTTTCGGGAGAGCAGTACTTC
j_gene: TRBJ2-7; abundance: -; v_gene: TRBV6-5; d_gene: TRBD1; CDR3aa: CASRRDREGVYEQYF; CDR3nt: TGTGCCAGCAGAAGAGACAGGGAAGGGGTTTACGAGCAGTACTTC
j_gene: TRBJ2-1; abundance: -; v_gene: TRBV7-7; d_gene: TRBD2; CDR3aa: CASSLIEAGAEQFF; CDR3nt: TGTGCTAGCAGCTTAATAGAAGCGGGAGCTGAGCAGTTCTTC
j_gene: TRBJ2-5; abundance: once; v_gene: TRBV30; d_gene: -; CDR3aa: CAWSVNGGTPQYF; CDR3nt: TGTGCCTGGAGTGTAAATGGAGGCACACCCCAGTACTTC
j_gene: TRBJ2-1; abundance: -; v_gene: TRBV4-3; d_gene: TRBD2; CDR3aa: CASSQLAGVQGPYNEQFF; CDR3nt: TGCGCCAGCAGCCAACTTGCGGGAGTCCAAGGTCCATACAATGAGCAGTTCTTC
j_gene: TRBJ2-1; abundance: -; v_gene: TRBV4-1; d_gene: -; CDR3aa: CASHSGDSYNEQFF; CDR3nt: TGCGCCAGCCACAGCGGAGATTCCTACAATGAGCAGTTCTTC
j_gene: TRBJ2-5; abundance: -; v_gene: TRBV5-1; d_gene: -; CDR3aa: CASRSERAAQETQYF; CDR3nt: TGCGCCAGCAGATCCGAGCGGGCGGCACAAGAGACCCAGTACTTC